Below, 7 T cell receptor beta chains from the same sample are listed, as sequenced in a study of lymphopenia after photon versus proton radiotherapy. The table came from immunoSEQ multiplex PCR; TCRdb's copy has only in-frame clones and leaves some out. The table records 20,000 to 25,000 clones, 92% of them present only once. The material sequenced was peripheral blood, taken from a patient treated with proton-based radiotherapy. These receptors were taken from a woman in her seventies with pancreatic cancer. Some clones in this sample may be carry-over from other donors' samples.

This rearrangement joins TRBV4-2 to TRBJ2-2; D gene uncertain. CDR1 is LGHNA, CDR2 YNFKEQ, per germline. The ends were cut back, 0 bases at V and 7 bases at J, with 9 bases in the middle. The length of the CDR3 is 14 residues. CDR3 bases: TGTGCCAGCAGCCAAGATAGAACGGTCGGGGAGCTGTTTTTT. Translated, it gives CASSQDRTVGELFF.

The sample holds one count of this clone. The CDR3 DNA reads TGCGCCAGCAGCCAAGATTTTGGACAGGGGAGCGATGAGCAGTTCTTC. Translated: CASSQDFGQGSDEQFF. V gene TRBV4-3 combines with J gene TRBJ2-1, with 9 bases aligning to TRBD1. The V gene end was trimmed by 0 bases and the J gene end by 8 bases; junction bases not matched to a gene: 8. The CDR3 extends over 16 amino acids. Germline V CDR1 and CDR2: LGHNA, YSLEER.

As DNA, the CDR3 is TGTGCCAGCAGCTTGGGGGTTTGGGAGCAGTACTTC. It yields the protein CASSLGVWEQYF. This chain joins TRBV5-6 and TRBJ2-7, with D unresolved. Trimming cost V 0 bases and J 7 bases, with 8 bases left between them. Germline CDR1 and CDR2: SGHDT and YYEEEE. The CDR3 totals 12 residues.

The chain carries TRBV5-1 and TRBJ1-1, with D hard to call. The V gene's germline CDR1 is SGHRS and CDR2 YFSETQ. This CDR3 is built from 11 residues. V was cut by 5 bases and J by 8 bases, with 10 bases left in between. CDR3 amino acids: CASRGTVEAFF. The CDR3 coding sequence is TGCGCCAGCAGAGGTACAGTCGAAGCTTTCTTT.

This chain joins TRBV6-5 and TRBJ1-2; D is undetermined. The V gene's germline CDR1 is MNHEY and CDR2 SVGAGI. The CDR3 loop spans 14 amino acids. The germline V and J ends were trimmed by 4 bases and 2 bases, with 11 bases remaining between them. CDR3 coding DNA: TGTGCCAGCAGTTCCCCAGGCACCAACTATGGCTACACCTTC. This codes for CASSSPGTNYGYTF.

The chain couples TRBV21-1 to TRBJ1-5. TRBV21-1 is recorded as a pseudogene. The CDR3 is 15 residues long. Here the CDR3 DNA reads TGTGCCAGCAGCAAAGGTTTTGAGGACCCGCGGCCCCAGCATTTT. The encoded protein is CASSKGFEDPRPQHF.

This sequence joins TRBV6-1 and TRBJ2-3; TRBD1 aligns across 7 bases. CDR3 size: 15 residues. Germline CDR1 reads MNHNS; CDR2 reads SASEGT. Unmatched junction bases numbered 9, after V lost 7 bases and J lost 2 bases. CDR3 in DNA: TGTGCCAGCACCCCAGGGGGTGGAATCACAGATACGCAGTATTTT. Residues: CASTPGGGITDTQYF.